What follows is one T cell receptor beta chain and its context. No antigen is known for it. No base-level quality is on record; no much larger clone is a single base apart. The record originates from a study of PD-L1 blockade in urothelial cancer (dated by TCRdb to the late 2010s). Study-level background: Every patient began therapy in the mid-2010s and was given atezolizumab 1,200 mg intravenously every 3 weeks. Durable clinical benefit was achieved by nine patients but not by the remaining 20. Blood samples yielded a median of roughly 150,000 T cells and more than 80,000 unique TCRs, with median clonality 0.080. Some 30 patients had pretreatment blood TCR-seq, some 25 had at least one posttreatment blood collection, and some 25 had tumor TCR-seq. About nine tenths of the roughly 29 patients were males with bladder-origin urothelial cancer, and about two thirds of the roughly 30 reported a prior smoking history. Blood samples were analyzed at 3 weeks after treatment start (second dose) and at 6 weeks after treatment start. Durable clinical benefit was defined as a progression-free survival longer than 6 months, and TCR features were additionally tested against progression-free survival and overall survival. Patients had an ECOG performance status of 0 or 1 and had received between 0 and 3 prior chemotherapy regimens. The study, an exploratory multi-omic analysis, examined somatic, immune and clinical correlates of response to PD-L1 blockade with atezolizumab in urothelial cancer. Whole exome sequencing and RNA sequencing of pretreatment tumors were performed alongside TCR sequencing in the same patients. Pretreatment tumor samples, along with matched peripheral blood collected serially before and after atezolizumab treatment, underwent TCR sequencing.

The full study reports these points: A pretreatment peripheral blood TCR clonality below the median was linked to improved progression-free and overall survival. Greater expansion of tumor-associated TCR clones in peripheral blood 3 weeks after the start of treatment was observed in patients with durable benefit (n of about 21, p = 0.022). Because the sample size was small (n ≈ 30) and many of the analyses were exploratory, the results are meant to be hypothesis-generating.

Synthetic TCR analog templates were spiked into each PCR to estimate absolute template abundance from read counts. Using the immunoSEQ assay, TCRbeta CDR3 regions were amplified from genomic DNA with bias-controlled V and J gene primers. Sequencing of rearranged TCRbeta segments was performed at approximately 20X coverage. Concerning the study's data processing: Clustering was used to correct sequencing errors, and CDR3s were annotated against IMGT so that V, D and J genes could be assigned. Out-of-frame and stop-codon sequences were excluded, and only productive TCRbeta rearrangements were used in downstream analyses. Clonality was computed as one minus Shannon entropy normalized by the log of the number of unique productive sequences. Clones differing between time points or between blood and tumor were identified by Fisher's exact test with Benjamini-Hochberg correction at adjusted p below 0.01. What TCRdb holds here is the immuneACCESS table cut down to in-frame rearrangements. Part of the clones is not present; checked against another copy, under half of the missing clones reflect an unresolved V gene, and the others are unexplained. The V and J calls and clone size were taken over from that table, and D and trimming were inferred from the DNA. This sample gives about 74,000 clones in total; around four fifths of them show up just once. In total, the top ten clones hold around 4.7% of the sample.

A total of approximately 27 patients with locally advanced or metastatic urothelial carcinoma, treated at Memorial Sloan Kettering on a trial protocol, made up the cohort. Peripheral blood mononuclear cells were collected pretreatment and during treatment, at between 1 and 8 total time points per patient. The Qiagen DNeasy Blood extraction kit was used to purify genomic DNA from total PBMCs and tumor samples. PBMCs were collected pretreatment and during treatment and were isolated and stored as previously described. Including cysteine and phenylalanine, the CDR3 has 15 amino acids. The read is trimmed to its CDR3 DNA, 45 bases read in frame from base 1.

Specimen: PBMCs, collected around atezolizumab (anti-PD-L1) treatment. The rearrangement combines TRBV21-1 with TRBJ2-7; the tabulated D call, TRBD1, remains unverified against the DNA. TRBV21-1 is annotated as a pseudogene. The sequence was collected from a man aged 70-80 years with urothelial cancer. The CDR3 protein sequence reads: CASRTTDRASYEQYF. The nucleotide sequence reads TGTGCCAGCAGGACGACAGACAGGGCGTCCTACGAGCAGTACTTC.